The 21 T cell receptor beta chains reported below all come from one sample, sequenced in a study of T cell clonality in common variable immunodeficiency. Assay: immunoSEQ multiplex PCR; the TCRdb copy retains only in-frame clones and omits some. The repertoire has about 42,000 clones, none seen only once; the ten largest take about 1.3%. The sample taken for sequencing was peripheral blood mononuclear cells. The receptors here all came from a person aged 18-70 years in good health.

This clone has at least ten counts. The CDR3 goes on 3 residues after the read ends, and that part is filled in from the germline J gene. The chain couples TRBV30 to TRBJ2-2; 10 bases line up with TRBD2. V was clipped by 4 bases and J by 3 bases; unmatched bases: 14. Germline V CDR1 and CDR2: GTSNPN, SVGIG (reference sequence). This CDR3 has 18 amino acids. The DNA read from the CDR3 is TGTGCCTGGAATTATGATCGGCTAGCGGGAGTTTACACCGGGGAG. Translating gives CAWNYDRLAGVYTGE. The whole CDR3 sequence reads CAWNYDRLAGVYTGELFF.

This clone appeared many times. The read ends 3 residues early relative to the CDR3; the germline J gene fills the gap. The gene calls are TRBV18 and TRBJ2-1; 11 nucleotides align to TRBD2. V was clipped by 3 bases and J by 5 bases; unmatched bases: 3. Germline lookup yields CDR1 KGHSH and CDR2 LQKENI. The CDR3 is 15 amino acids. CDR3 sequence reads: CASSPGTSGHNEQFF. CDR3 DNA, as far as it was read: TGTGCCAGCTCACCCGGGACTAGCGGTCACAATGAG.

This clone came up many times. The read is 3 residues too short to cover the CDR3 end, so that end is filled in from the germline J gene. The J gene is TRBJ1-2, the V gene TRBV7-3; 10 bases are a match to TRBD1. The V gene's germline CDR1 is SGHTA and CDR2 FQGTGA. The CDR3 is made up of 13 amino acids. The CDR3 is CASSPGTGEGYTF. The sequenced CDR3 bases are TGTGCCAGCAGCCCTGGGACAGGGGAGGGC.

A few counts support this clone. Read data end 3 residues before the CDR3 end; the end is taken from the germline J gene. The chain uses TRBV2 and TRBJ2-7; 8 bases align to TRBD1. The V and J ends lost 4 bases and 6 bases, in that order; junction bases with no gene match: 11. CDR1 SNHLY and CDR2 FYNNEI come from the germline V gene. The CDR3 extends over 15 amino acids. The CDR3: CASSGGQGLSREQYF. CDR3 DNA (partial): TGTGCCAGCAGTGGAGGACAGGGCCTTAGTCGCGAG.

On this clone: One end of the junction varies from germline; a read error may be responsible. The read gets to within 3 residues of the CDR3 end, and the germline J gene fills in the rest. The chain is built from TRBV7-6 and TRBJ2-5, with D possibly TRBD1 on 6 matching bases. The CDR3 has 15 amino acids. Germline V CDR1 and CDR2: SGHVS, FNYEAQ. CDR3 bases read: TGTGCCAGCCGCTTAGGGCAGGGGCTCCAAGAGACC. Amino acid sequence: CASRLGQGLQET. The entire CDR3 sequence reads CASRLGQGLQETQYF.

Remarks on this clone: The CDR3 end falls 3 residues outside the read, so it is completed with the germline J gene. V gene TRBV18 combines with J gene TRBJ2-1, with D possibly TRBD1 on 5 matching bases. Trimming pared 5 bases from V and 9 bases from J, leaving 17 bases between. Germline CDR1 is KGHSH and CDR2 is LQKENI. This CDR3 spans 14 amino acids. The part of the CDR3 DNA that was read is TGTGCCAGCTCAAAGACAACTCAGGGCGGTGAG. Residues: CASSKTTQGGE. The full CDR3 is CASSKTTQGGEQFF.

The sample holds many counts of this clone. Read data end 3 residues before the CDR3 end; the end is taken from the germline J gene. V gene TRBV19 combines with J gene TRBJ1-6; D perhaps matches TRBD1 (6 bases). This CDR3 has 13 residues. Trimming left V 9 bases short and J 5 bases short, with 11 bases between. Germline loops: CDR1 LNHDA, CDR2 SQIVND (reference sequence). The sequenced CDR3 bases are TGTGCCAGCCGGGACACACATAATTCACCC. Protein sequence: CASRDTHNSP. The entire CDR3 protein reads CASRDTHNSPLHF.

This clone was recorded a few times. A much larger clone differs by one base, so this may be a read error. The read ends 3 residues before the CDR3 terminus; that terminus is restored from the germline J gene. The chain couples TRBV7-2 to TRBJ2-7, with TRBD1 matching over 7 bases. From germline, CDR1 is SGHTA and CDR2 FQGNSA. With V trimmed by 5 bases and J by 1 base, 8 bases remained unmatched. This CDR3 has 15 residues. The sequenced part of the CDR3 DNA is TGTGCCAGCAGCCCAAGCATGGGACAGTCCTACGAG. Translated: CASSPSMGQSYE. Given in full, the CDR3 is CASSPSMGQSYEQYF.

This clone occurred many times. The CDR3 end falls 3 residues outside the read, so it is completed with the germline J gene. V and J are TRBV7-2 and TRBJ2-5, with D maybe TRBD2 (6 bases). Trimming shortened V by 6 bases and J by 1 base, and 9 bases separated the two germline ends. The CDR3 extends over 13 amino acids. The V gene's germline CDR1 is SGHTA and CDR2 FQGNSA. The part of the CDR3 DNA that was read is TGTGCCAGCAGTCGCGGGGTCCAAGAGACC. Its translation: CASSRGVQET. The whole CDR3 reads CASSRGVQETQYF.

This clone was counted ten times or more. The sequenced fragment ends 3 residues before the CDR3 boundary, so the rest is inferred from the germline J gene. J is TRBJ2-3 and V is TRBV6-1, with a possible D match to TRBD1 (7 bases). V was trimmed by 4 bases and J by 5 bases, leaving 19 bases between them. Germline V gene lookup returns CDR1 MNHNS and CDR2 SASEGT. The CDR3 is made up of 16 amino acids. The covered CDR3 bases are TGTGCCAGCAGTGGATGGACAGGCCCCGGGGGAGATACG. This translates into CASSGWTGPGGDT. The complete CDR3 protein is CASSGWTGPGGDTQYF.

At least ten counts were recorded for this clone. Sequencing ends 3 residues short of the CDR3 end; the germline J gene provides the rest. The chain is built from TRBV5-4 and TRBJ1-2; D gene ambiguous. The V gene's germline CDR1 is SGHNT and CDR2 YYREEE (reference sequence). The CDR3 has 13 residues. V was trimmed by 3 bases and J by 7 bases, leaving 13 bases between them. Incomplete CDR3 DNA: TGTGCCAGCAGCTGGCAGCGTAAGAGTGGC. Translating gives CASSWQRKSG. The full-length CDR3 reads as CASSWQRKSGYTF.

As concerns this clone: The read ends 3 residues before the CDR3 terminus; that terminus is restored from the germline J gene. This chain connects TRBV18 to TRBJ2-5; 7 nucleotides match TRBD2. Germline CDR1 KGHSH, CDR2 LQKENI. The V and J ends lost 3 bases and 4 bases, in that order; junction bases with no gene match: 8. This CDR3 contains 15 residues. CDR3 bases read: TGTGCCAGCTCACCGTCTAGCGGAGCTGGAGAGACC. It codes for CASSPSSGAGET. The complete CDR3 protein is CASSPSSGAGETQYF.

This clone appeared many times. The CDR3 end falls 3 residues outside the read, so it is completed with the germline J gene. The V and J genes are TRBV20-1 and TRBJ2-7; 9 nucleotides line up with TRBD2. CDR1 and CDR2 (germline): DFQATT, SNEGSKA (reference sequence). The CDR3 sequence is 16 residues long. Trimming at V came to 1 base and at J to 0 bases, leaving 7 bases not matched to a gene. Incomplete CDR3 DNA: TGCAGTGCTAGAGGTCGGGCTAGCGGGGTCTCCTACGAG. Translating it yields CSARGRASGVSYE. The CDR3 as a whole reads CSARGRASGVSYEQYF.

This clone occurred many times. The read gets to within 3 residues of the CDR3 end, and the germline J gene fills in the rest. This chain joins TRBV5-4 and TRBJ2-3; 11 bases agree with TRBD2. This CDR3 is 15 amino acids long. CDR1 is SGHNT and CDR2 is YYREEE in the germline V gene (reference sequence). V dropped 4 bases and J dropped 6; count of bases not matched to a gene: 7. The CDR3 bases that were read are TGTGCCAGCAGCATCTTAGCGGGAGGGGCCGATACG. This sequence encodes CASSILAGGADT. Given in full, the CDR3 is CASSILAGGADTQYF.

This clone came up many times. The observed sequence ends 3 residues before the CDR3 terminus, with the missing tail filled in from the germline J gene. The chain is built from TRBV20-1 and TRBJ2-5; 7 nucleotides match TRBD1. CDR1 and CDR2 from the germline V gene are DFQATT and SNEGSKA (reference sequence). CDR3 length: 14 residues. The V gene end was trimmed by 3 bases and the J gene end by 2 bases; junction bases not matched to a gene: 6. The DNA read from the CDR3 is TGCAGTGCTAGCCCAGGACAGGTACAAGAGACC. Translation: CSASPGQVQET. The CDR3, in full, reads CSASPGQVQETQYF.

This clone occurred many times. With the read ending 3 residues before the CDR3 end, the germline J gene is used to fill in that end. The J gene is TRBJ2-1, the V gene TRBV7-3, with a possible D match to TRBD2 (6 bases). The CDR3 sequence is 13 residues long. V was clipped by 5 bases and J by 8 bases, with 13 bases between them. The germline V gene encodes CDR1 SGHTA and CDR2 FQGTGA. CDR3 region: CASSPSSEHEQFF. CDR3 bases read: TGTGCCAGCAGCCCTTCTAGCGAACATGAG.

This clone was seen repeatedly, ten times or more. The DNA read from the CDR3 is TGTGCCAGCAGTGTGACTAGCTCCAGCTCCTACAATGAG. It yields the protein CASSVTSSSSYNE. Given in full, the CDR3 is CASSVTSSSSYNEQFF. This sequence joins TRBV7-8 and TRBJ2-1, with 7 bases fitting TRBD2. From the germline J gene comes the end of the CDR3, since the read stops 3 residues before it. The germline V gene encodes CDR1 SGHVS and CDR2 FQNEAQ. V trimming: 6 bases; J trimming: 0 bases; junction bases outside the gene matches: 8. The CDR3 is 16 amino acids.

This clone was counted ten times or more. The CDR3 end lies 3 residues beyond the end of the read and is filled in from the germline J gene. The J gene is TRBJ1-2, the V gene TRBV20-1, with 9 nucleotides matching TRBD1. CDR1 is DFQATT and CDR2 is SNEGSKA in the germline V gene (reference sequence). This CDR3 has 12 amino acids. The J segment lost 6 bases and the V segment lost 6 bases, leaving 5 bases of the junction unmatched. CDR3 in amino acids: CSATRTGDGYTF. The sequenced CDR3 bases are TGCAGTGCGACCCGGACAGGGGATGGC.

A note on this clone: The read falls 3 residues short of the CDR3 end, and the missing part is taken from the germline J gene. J is TRBJ2-7 and V is TRBV7-6, with 7 bases matching TRBD1. Germline CDR1 is SGHVS and CDR2 is FNYEAQ. V gave up 5 bases and J gave up 2 bases; unmatched junction bases: 6. The CDR3 totals 14 residues. CDR3 amino acids: CASSARTGTYEQYF. The DNA read from the CDR3 is TGTGCCAGCAGCGCGCGGACAGGAACCTACGAG.

Many counts were recorded for this clone. The read ends 3 residues early relative to the CDR3; the germline J gene fills the gap. The chain carries TRBV7-8 and TRBJ2-1, with D possibly being TRBD2 (6 bases). The germline V gene encodes CDR1 SGHVS and CDR2 FQNEAQ. V shed 5 bases and J shed 7 bases, with 24 bases lying between them. The CDR3 is made up of 17 amino acids. The covered CDR3 bases are TGTGCCAGCAGCCGCAGGGAAGGGGACTCGGTGGGTAATGAG. Amino acid sequence: CASSRREGDSVGNE. The full CDR3 protein reads CASSRREGDSVGNEQFF.

The sample holds many counts of this clone. The sequenced fragment ends 3 residues before the CDR3 boundary, so the rest is inferred from the germline J gene. The chain recombines TRBV5-4 with TRBJ2-3; 9 bases are a match to TRBD2. CDR1 and CDR2 from the germline V gene are SGHNT and YYREEE (reference sequence). Trimming removed 4 bases from V and 1 base from J; junction bases left unmatched: 4. The CDR3 covers 15 residues. CDR3 DNA, as far as it was read: TGTGCCAGCAGCACCAGGACTAGCGGCACAGATACG. Translation gives CASSTRTSGTDT. The full CDR3 protein reads CASSTRTSGTDTQYF.